This entry is about one T cell receptor (beta chain). The antigen remains undetermined. This entry is derived from a study of blood T cells in healthy people across ages. Study results and limitations: Long-lived donors carried more naive CD4+ cells and greater diversity than aged donors. Strong correlation linked observed beta diversity and percent naive T cells.

Combining a sample-barcoded 5' primer with a J-beta primer mix, a second PCR ran for roughly 6 to 12 cycles. Each CDR3 protein gets one entry after TCRdb re-called the 5' RACE reads with MiXCR. The data contain approximately 1.5 million distinct CDR3 sequences, around 36% of them seen just once; the ten biggest clones take up over 9%. V was cut by 3 bases and J by 0 bases, with 8 bases left in between. This CDR3 is 14 amino acids long. Germline CDR1 and CDR2: SGHRS and YFSETQ. This chain uses TRBV5-1 with TRBJ2-3; no clear D. The source of this sequence is a young woman in good health. Input material: blood. In nucleotides, the CDR3 is TGCGCCAGCAGCTCTACGGACAGCACAGATACGCAGTATTTT. As protein: CASSSTDSTDTQYF.